Reported below is one T cell receptor (beta chain). What it binds is unknown. This entry is derived from a study of glioma-infiltrating T cells. The iRepertoire nested amplicon-rescue multiplex PCR amplified TCR alpha and beta CDR3s from RNA. TCRdb reprocessed the multiplex PCR reads with MiXCR, giving one entry per CDR3 protein. The table has approximately 120,000 distinct CDR3 sequences, 23% seen once. Losses at the gene ends were 3 bases for V and 6 bases for J; bases not matched to a gene: 5. This CDR3 has 13 residues. Germline-derived CDR1 and CDR2 are DFQATT and SNEGSKA (reference sequence). Overall study findings and caveats: Gliomas, especially low-grade, showed above-expected tissue-blood divergence; non-neoplastic patients showed below.

The chain joins TRBV20-1 to TRBJ2-3, with TRBD2 matching over 8 bases. The source of this sequence is a human donor with low-grade glioma or glioblastoma, undergoing nonglioma brain surgery, or in good health (not recorded which). Sequencing was performed on glioma tissue, nonneoplastic brain tissue, or PBMCs (not recorded which). The CDR3 sequence is CSARERELDTQYF. The CDR3 nucleotides are TGCAGTGCTAGGGAGCGGGAGTTGGATACGCAGTATTTT.